This is a list of T cell receptor beta chains from one sample in a study of shared clonotypes between healthy human individuals. TCRdb's table, derived via immunoSEQ multiplex PCR, lists solely in-frame clones and lacks some. The sample holds around 1.9 million clones, roughly 91% seen once. The sample taken for sequencing was naive CD8+ T cells from PBMCs. The receptors shown here come from a man younger than 35 in good health. Some clones in this sample may be carry-over from other donors' samples. The CDR3 runs from the conserved cysteine through the conserved F or W. The D gene is left open where the match is weak. Some rows have no size entry. The others give once, few or many, or a class for an expanded clone.

d_call j_call clone_size v_call cdr3_aa cdr3_nt
- TRBJ1-1 - TRBV15 CATSSTRLNTEAFF TGTGCCACCAGCAGCACTAGATTGAACACTGAAGCTTTCTTT
TRBD1 TRBJ1-1 few TRBV11-2 CASSLQGTTEAFF TGTGCCAGCAGCCTACAGGGGACCACTGAAGCTTTCTTT
- TRBJ2-7 - TRBV9 CASSVSTGEQYF TGTGCCAGCAGCGTCTCTACCGGGGAGCAGTACTTC
TRBD2 TRBJ2-7 - TRBV6-1 CAIGASGSGNEQYF TGTGCTATCGGGGCTAGCGGGAGCGGGAACGAGCAGTACTTC
TRBD2 TRBJ2-3 - TRBV28 CASSSRESGTDTQYF TGTGCCAGCAGTTCGCGGGAGTCCGGCACAGATACGCAGTATTTT
- TRBJ2-2 once TRBV5-1 CASSLEVGANTGELFF TGCGCCAGCAGCTTGGAGGTGGGGGCGAACACCGGGGAGCTGTTTTTT
- TRBJ2-7 - TRBV27 CASSFQGRARTYEQYF TGTGCCAGCAGTTTTCAGGGGAGAGCCCGAACCTACGAGCAGTACTTC
- TRBJ2-7 - TRBV5-6 CASSRQDGRYEQYF TGTGCCAGCAGCCGACAGGACGGTAGGTACGAGCAGTACTTC
TRBD1 TRBJ2-3 - TRBV27 CASRRQGRTDTQYF TGTGCCAGCAGGAGACAGGGTCGGACAGATACGCAGTATTTT
TRBD1 TRBJ1-1 once TRBV19 CASSINSRQGRMNTEAFF TGTGCCAGTAGTATCAACTCACGACAGGGGCGCATGAACACTGAAGCTTTCTTT
TRBD2 TRBJ2-3 - TRBV5-1 CASSPAGGFGLADTQYF TGCGCCAGCAGCCCTGCGGGGGGTTTCGGTTTGGCAGATACGCAGTATTTT